This T cell receptor (beta chain) comes out of a study of blood T cell repertoires in COVID-19. Across the study: Samples of COVID-19 (acute and convalescent) were obtained from the United States, Italy and Spain. Sources were T cells, B-cell-depleted T cells, or PBMCs; the material itself was cDNA or gDNA.

Per the study methods: Scientists estimated how many nucleated cells there were by amplifying reference gene primers. Clones were sequenced by immunoSEQ multiplex PCR, and TCRdb holds only the in-frame ones, with some missing. V, J and clone size derive from that table, while D and trimming were established from the DNA sequence. This sample yields about 120,000 clones, of which more than 70% are seen a single time; more than 1.5% belongs to the top ten. The CDR3 runs to 14 residues. V trimming: 3 bases; J trimming: 6 bases; junction bases outside the gene matches: 1. Germline V gene sequence: CDR1 MRHNA, CDR2 SNTAGT.

The TCR was taken from a human donor in a cohort sampled during active COVID-19. The chain uses TRBV6-4 and TRBJ2-3; 12 nucleotides line up with TRBD2. Specimen: peripheral blood. CDR3 region: CASSELAGGDTQYF. For the CDR3, the DNA is TGTGCCAGCAGTGAACTAGCGGGAGGTGATACGCAGTATTTT.